The entry below describes one TCR beta chain. The antigen is not known. The sample comes from a study of T cell responses to AZD1222 COVID-19 vaccine. Whole-study findings and limits: At baseline, seropositivity was found in only a handful of AZD1222 recipients. In a largely white British group with more females than males, clonal diversity was possibly underestimated.

Repertoires were generated with immunoSEQ multiplex PCR, while TCRdb's copy carries only in-frame clones and drops some. There are about 130,000 clones in the sample; about 90% occur only once, and roughly 2% lies in the top ten. Here the sequenced sample was peripheral blood, taken on day 0 of AZD1222 vaccination. The source of this sequence is an adult in good health.

The CDR3 DNA reads TGTGCCAGCAGCCAAGATCCAGGGTTGGGAAACACCATATATTTT. It codes for CASSQDPGLGNTIYF. The chain carries TRBV3-1 (or the pseudogene TRBV3-2) and TRBJ1-3, with D perhaps TRBD1 (5 bases). Trimming shortened V by 0 bases and J by 4 bases, and 10 bases separated the two germline ends. This CDR3 is built from 15 residues. Per germline, CDR1 LGHDT and CDR2 YNNKEL (reference sequence).